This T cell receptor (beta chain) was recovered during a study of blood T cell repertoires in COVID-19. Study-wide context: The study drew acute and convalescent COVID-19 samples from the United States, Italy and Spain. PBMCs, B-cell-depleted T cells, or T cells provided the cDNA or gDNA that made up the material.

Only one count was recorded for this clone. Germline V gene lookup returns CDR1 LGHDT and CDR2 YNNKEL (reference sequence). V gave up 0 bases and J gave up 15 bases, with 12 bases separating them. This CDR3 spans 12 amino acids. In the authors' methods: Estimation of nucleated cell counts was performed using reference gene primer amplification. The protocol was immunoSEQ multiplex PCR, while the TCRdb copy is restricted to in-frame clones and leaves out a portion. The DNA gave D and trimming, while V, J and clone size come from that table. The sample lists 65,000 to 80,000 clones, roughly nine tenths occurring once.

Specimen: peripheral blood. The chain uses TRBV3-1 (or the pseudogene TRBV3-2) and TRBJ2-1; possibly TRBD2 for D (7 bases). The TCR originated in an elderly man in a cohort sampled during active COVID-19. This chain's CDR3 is CASSQEGGASFF. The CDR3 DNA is TGTGCCAGCAGCCAAGAGGGGGGGGCTTCGTTCTTC.